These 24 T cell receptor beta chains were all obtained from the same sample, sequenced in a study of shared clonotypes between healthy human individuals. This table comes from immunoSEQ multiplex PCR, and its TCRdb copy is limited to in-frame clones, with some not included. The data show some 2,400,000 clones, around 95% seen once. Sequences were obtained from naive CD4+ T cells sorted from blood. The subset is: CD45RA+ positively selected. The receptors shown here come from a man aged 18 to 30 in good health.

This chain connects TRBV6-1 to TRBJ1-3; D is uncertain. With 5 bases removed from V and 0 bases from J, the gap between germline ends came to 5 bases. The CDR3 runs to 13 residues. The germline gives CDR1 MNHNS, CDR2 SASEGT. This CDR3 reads CASSPDSGNTIYF. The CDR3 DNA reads TGTGCCAGCAGTCCGGACTCTGGAAACACCATATATTTT.

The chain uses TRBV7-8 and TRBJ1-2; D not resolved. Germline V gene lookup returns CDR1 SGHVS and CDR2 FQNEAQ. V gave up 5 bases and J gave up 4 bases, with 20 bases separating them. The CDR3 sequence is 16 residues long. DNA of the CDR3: TGTGCCAGCAGCCCCCGGAGTGGCAGGAAGTCCTATGGCTACACCTTC. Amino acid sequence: CASSPRSGRKSYGYTF.

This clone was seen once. As DNA, the CDR3 is TGTGCCTGGAGTGTATCTACAGGTAATAGCAATCAGCCCCAGCATTTT. Amino acid sequence: CAWSVSTGNSNQPQHF. V and J are TRBV30 and TRBJ1-5, with D possibly TRBD1 on 5 matching bases. The CDR3 loop spans 16 amino acids. The V and J ends lost 0 bases and 0 bases respectively, with 12 bases between them. Germline V CDR1 and CDR2: GTSNPN, SVGIG (reference sequence).

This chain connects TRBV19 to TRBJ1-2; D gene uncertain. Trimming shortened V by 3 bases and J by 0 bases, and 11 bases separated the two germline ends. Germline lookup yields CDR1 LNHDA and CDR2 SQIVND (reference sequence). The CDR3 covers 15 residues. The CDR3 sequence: CASSITQIPNYGYTF. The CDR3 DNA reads TGTGCCAGTAGTATTACCCAGATCCCTAACTATGGCTACACCTTC.

For the CDR3, the DNA is TGTGCCAGCAACCCGGACAGGCCGTTCCAAGAGACCCAGTACTTC. The encoded protein is CASNPDRPFQETQYF. V usage is TRBV6-1 and J usage is TRBJ2-5, with 7 bases aligning to TRBD1. This CDR3 contains 15 residues. V trimming: 7 bases; J trimming: 1 base; junction bases outside the gene matches: 9. CDR1 and CDR2 (germline): MNHNS, SASEGT.

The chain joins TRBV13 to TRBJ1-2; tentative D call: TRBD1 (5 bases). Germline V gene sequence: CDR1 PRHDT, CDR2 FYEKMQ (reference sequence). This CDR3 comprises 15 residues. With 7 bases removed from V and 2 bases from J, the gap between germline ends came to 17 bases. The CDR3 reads CASTLSWDGNYGYTF. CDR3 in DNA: TGTGCCAGCACCTTGTCGTGGGACGGCAACTATGGCTACACCTTC.

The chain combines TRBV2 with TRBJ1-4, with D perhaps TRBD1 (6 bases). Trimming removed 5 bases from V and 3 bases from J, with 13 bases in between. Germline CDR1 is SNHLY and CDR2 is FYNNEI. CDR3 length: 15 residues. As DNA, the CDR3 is TGTGCCAGCAGTACGGGGGGCAGGCCTAATGAAAAACTGTTTTTT. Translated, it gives CASSTGGRPNEKLFF.

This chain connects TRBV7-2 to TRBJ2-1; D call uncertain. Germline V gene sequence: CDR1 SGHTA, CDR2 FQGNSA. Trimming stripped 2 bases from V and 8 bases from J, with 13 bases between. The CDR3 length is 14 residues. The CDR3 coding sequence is TGTGCCAGCAGCTTAAGGTACTCCATCGATGAGCAGTTCTTC. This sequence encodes CASSLRYSIDEQFF. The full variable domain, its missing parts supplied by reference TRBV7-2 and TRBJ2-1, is GAGVSQSPSNKVTEKGKDVELRCDPISGHTALYWYRQSLGQGLEFLIYFQGNSAPDKSGLPSDRFSAERTGGSVSTLTIQRTQQEDSAVYLCASSLRYSIDEQFFGPGTRLTVL.

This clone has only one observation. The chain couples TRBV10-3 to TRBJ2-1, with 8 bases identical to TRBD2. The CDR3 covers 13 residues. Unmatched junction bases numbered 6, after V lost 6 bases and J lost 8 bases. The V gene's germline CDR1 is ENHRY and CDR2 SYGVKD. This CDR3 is CAIRGGLVDEQFF. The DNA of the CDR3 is TGTGCCATCAGGGGGGGACTAGTTGATGAGCAGTTCTTC.

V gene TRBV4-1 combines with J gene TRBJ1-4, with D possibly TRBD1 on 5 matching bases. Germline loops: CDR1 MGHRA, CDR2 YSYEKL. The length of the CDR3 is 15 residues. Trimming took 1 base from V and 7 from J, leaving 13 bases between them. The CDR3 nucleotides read TGCGCCAGCAGCCAAGTGGGGTCCAGGGTTGAAAAACTGTTTTTT. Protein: CASSQVGSRVEKLFF.

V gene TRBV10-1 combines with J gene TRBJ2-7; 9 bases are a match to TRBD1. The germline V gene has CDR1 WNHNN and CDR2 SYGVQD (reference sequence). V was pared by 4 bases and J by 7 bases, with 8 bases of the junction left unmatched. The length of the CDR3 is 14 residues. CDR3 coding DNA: TGCGCCAGCAGTGTGGGACAGGGATTTAGTGAGCAGTACTTC. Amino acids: CASSVGQGFSEQYF.

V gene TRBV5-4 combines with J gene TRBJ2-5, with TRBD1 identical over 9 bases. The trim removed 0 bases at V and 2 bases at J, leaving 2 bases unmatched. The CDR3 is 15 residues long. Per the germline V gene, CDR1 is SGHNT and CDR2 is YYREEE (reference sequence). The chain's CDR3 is CASSLGDRAQETQYF. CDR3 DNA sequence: TGTGCCAGCAGCTTGGGGGACAGGGCGCAAGAGACCCAGTACTTC.

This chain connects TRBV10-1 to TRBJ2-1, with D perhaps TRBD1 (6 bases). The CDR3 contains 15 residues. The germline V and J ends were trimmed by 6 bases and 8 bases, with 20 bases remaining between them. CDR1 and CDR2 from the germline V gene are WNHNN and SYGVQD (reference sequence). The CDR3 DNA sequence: TGCGCCAGCAGCGTCGACAGGAAAAATAGAGATGAGCAGTTCTTC. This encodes CASSVDRKNRDEQFF.

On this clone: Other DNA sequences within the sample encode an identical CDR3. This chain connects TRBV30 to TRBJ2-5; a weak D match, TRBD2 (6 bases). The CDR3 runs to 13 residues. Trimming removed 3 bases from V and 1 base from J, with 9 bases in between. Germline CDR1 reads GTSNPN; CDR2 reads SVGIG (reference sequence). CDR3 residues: CAWSGGSQETQYF. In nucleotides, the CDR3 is TGTGCCTGGAGCGGAGGGTCCCAAGAGACCCAGTACTTC. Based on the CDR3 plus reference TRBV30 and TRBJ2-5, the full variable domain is SQTIHQWPATLVQPVGSPLSLECTVEGTSNPNLYWYRQAAGRGLQLLFYSVGIGQISSEVPQNLSASRPQDRQFILSSKKLLLSDSGFYLCAWSGGSQETQYFGPGTRLLVL.

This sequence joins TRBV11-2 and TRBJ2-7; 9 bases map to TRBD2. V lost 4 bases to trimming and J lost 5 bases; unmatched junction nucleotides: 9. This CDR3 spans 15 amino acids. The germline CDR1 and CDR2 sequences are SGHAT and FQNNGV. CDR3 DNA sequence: TGTGCCAGCAGCTCTTACAAGCGGGGGGACCACGAGCAGTACTTC. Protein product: CASSSYKRGDHEQYF. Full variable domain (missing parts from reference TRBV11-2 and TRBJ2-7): EAGVAQSPRYKIIEKRQSVAFWCNPISGHATLYWYQQILGQGPKLLIQFQNNGVVDDSQLPKDRFSAERLKGVDSTLKIQPAKLEDSAVYLCASSSYKRGDHEQYFGPGTRLTVT.

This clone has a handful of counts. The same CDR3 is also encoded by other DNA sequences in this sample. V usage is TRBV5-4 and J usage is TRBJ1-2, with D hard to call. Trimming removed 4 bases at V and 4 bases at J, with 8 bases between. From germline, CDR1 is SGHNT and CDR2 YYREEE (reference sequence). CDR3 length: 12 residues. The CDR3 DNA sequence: TGTGCCAGCAGCCCCGGGTCCTATGGCTACACCTTC. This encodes CASSPGSYGYTF.

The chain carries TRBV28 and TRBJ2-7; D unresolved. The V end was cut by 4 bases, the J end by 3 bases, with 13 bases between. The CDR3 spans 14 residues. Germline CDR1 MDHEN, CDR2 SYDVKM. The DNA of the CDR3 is TGTGCCAGCAGTTATGCCGGGTGGGACTACGAGCAGTACTTC. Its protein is CASSYAGWDYEQYF. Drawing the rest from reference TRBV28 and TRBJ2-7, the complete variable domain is DVKVTQSSRYLVKRTGEKVFLECVQDMDHENMFWYRQDPGLGLRLIYFSYDVKMKEKGDIPEGYSVSREKKERFSLILESASTNQTSMYLCASSYAGWDYEQYFGPGTRLTVT.

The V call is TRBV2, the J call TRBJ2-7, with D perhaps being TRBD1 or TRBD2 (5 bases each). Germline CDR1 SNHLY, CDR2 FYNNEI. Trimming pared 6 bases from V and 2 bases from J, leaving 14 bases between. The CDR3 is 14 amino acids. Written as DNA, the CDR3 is TGTGCCAGCAGGGGGGACGGAAAGCCCTACGAGCAGTACTTC. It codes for CASRGDGKPYEQYF.

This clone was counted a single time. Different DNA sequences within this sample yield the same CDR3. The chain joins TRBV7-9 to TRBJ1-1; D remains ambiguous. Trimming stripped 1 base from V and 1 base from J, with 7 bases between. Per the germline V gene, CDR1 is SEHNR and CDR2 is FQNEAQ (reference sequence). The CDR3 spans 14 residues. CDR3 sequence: CASSLGHQNTEAFF. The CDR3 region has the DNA TGTGCCAGCAGCTTAGGCCATCAGAACACTGAAGCTTTCTTT.

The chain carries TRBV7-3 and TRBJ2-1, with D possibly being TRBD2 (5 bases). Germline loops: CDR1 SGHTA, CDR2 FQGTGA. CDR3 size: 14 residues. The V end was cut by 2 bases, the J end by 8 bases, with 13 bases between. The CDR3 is CASSLGFSAHEQFF. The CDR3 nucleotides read TGTGCCAGCAGCTTAGGCTTTAGCGCCCATGAGCAGTTCTTC.

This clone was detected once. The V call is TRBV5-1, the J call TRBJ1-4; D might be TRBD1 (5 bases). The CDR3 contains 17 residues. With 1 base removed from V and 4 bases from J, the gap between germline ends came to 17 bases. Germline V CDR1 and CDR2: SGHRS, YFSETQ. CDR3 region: CASSLNLQALYNEKLFF. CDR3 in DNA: TGCGCCAGCAGCTTGAATCTACAGGCCCTTTATAATGAAAAACTGTTTTTT. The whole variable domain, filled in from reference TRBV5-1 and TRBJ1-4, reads KAGVTQTPRYLIKTRGQQVTLSCSPISGHRSVSWYQQTPGQGLQFLFEYFSETQRNKGNFPGRFSGRQFSNSRSEMNVSTLELGDSALYLCASSLNLQALYNEKLFFGSGTQLSVL.

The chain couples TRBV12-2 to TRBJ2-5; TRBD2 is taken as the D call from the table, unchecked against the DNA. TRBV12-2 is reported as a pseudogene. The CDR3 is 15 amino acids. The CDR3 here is CASRHTAGLGIAQYF. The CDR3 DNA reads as TGTGCAAGTCGCCACACGGCGGGACTAGGCATAGCCCAGTACTTC.

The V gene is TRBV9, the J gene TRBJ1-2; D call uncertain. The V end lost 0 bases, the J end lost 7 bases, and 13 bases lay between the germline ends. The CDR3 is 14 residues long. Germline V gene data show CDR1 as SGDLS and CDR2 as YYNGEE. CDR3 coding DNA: TGTGCCAGCAGCGTAGATATCACTCCTTTTGGCTACACCTTC. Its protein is CASSVDITPFGYTF.

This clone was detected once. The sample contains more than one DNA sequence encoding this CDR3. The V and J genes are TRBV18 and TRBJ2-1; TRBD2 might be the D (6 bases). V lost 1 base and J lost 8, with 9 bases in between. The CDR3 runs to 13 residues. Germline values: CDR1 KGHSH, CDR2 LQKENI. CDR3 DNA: TGTGCCAGCTCACCACGGCGGGGCTATGAGCAGTTCTTC. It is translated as CASSPRRGYEQFF.